These 28 T cell receptor beta chains were all obtained from the same sample, sequenced in a study of OX40 agonist ivuxolimab in advanced cancers. Generated by immunoSEQ multiplex PCR, the TCRdb table keeps only in-frame clones and is missing some. The repertoire holds 65,000 to 90,000 clones, around 90% seen once, with about 7.1% in the top ten. Specimen: CD4+ or CD8+ T cells sorted from blood, collected in a trial of the OX40 agonist ivuxolimab. These receptors were taken from an adult with an advanced solid tumor such as melanoma, head and neck, liver or kidney cancer.

The chain couples TRBV4-3 to TRBJ2-5; 8 bases align to TRBD2. This CDR3 comprises 16 residues. Trimming at V came to 4 bases and at J to 5 bases, leaving 12 bases not matched to a gene. CDR1 and CDR2 (germline): LGHNA, YSLEER. In nucleotides, the CDR3 is TGCGCCAGCAGCCTCGGCCTCGGCGGGGGGACGGAGACCCAGTACTTC. Amino acid sequence: CASSLGLGGGTETQYF.

V gene TRBV2 combines with J gene TRBJ2-7, with 10 bases fitting TRBD2. The V gene's germline CDR1 is SNHLY and CDR2 FYNNEI. The trim removed 2 bases at V and 2 bases at J, leaving 6 bases unmatched. The CDR3 consists of 16 residues. CDR3 sequence reads: CASSEWVAGGPYEQYF. The CDR3 DNA sequence: TGTGCCAGCAGTGAATGGGTAGCGGGGGGCCCCTACGAGCAGTACTTC.

This clone was detected only once. The chain joins TRBV7-9 to TRBJ2-1; D unclear. The CDR3 totals 17 residues. V lost 4 bases and J 0 bases, leaving 16 bases between the germline ends. CDR1 SEHNR and CDR2 FQNEAQ come from the germline V gene (reference sequence). This chain's CDR3 is CASSSLSATSSYNEQFF. The CDR3 region has the DNA TGTGCCAGCAGCTCGCTGTCAGCGACGAGCTCCTACAATGAGCAGTTCTTC.

The rearrangement joins TRBV5-1 to TRBJ2-1; no reliable D call. CDR3 size: 12 residues. Germline V gene sequence: CDR1 SGHRS, CDR2 YFSETQ. V gave up 0 bases and J gave up 6 bases, with 4 bases separating them. The CDR3 spells CASSLVSNEQFF. CDR3 nucleotides: TGCGCCAGCAGCTTGGTCTCCAATGAGCAGTTCTTC.

This chain uses TRBV7-9 with TRBJ2-6; D is uncertain. The CDR3 totals 16 residues. Germline CDR1 is SEHNR and CDR2 is FQNEAQ (reference sequence). Trimming shortened V by 1 base and J by 0 bases, and 7 bases separated the two germline ends. This CDR3 is CASSLDPSSGANVLTF. DNA for the CDR3: TGTGCCAGCAGCTTAGATCCTTCCTCTGGGGCCAACGTCCTGACTTTC.

This chain uses TRBV27 with TRBJ2-5, with D perhaps TRBD2 (7 bases). Germline V gene lookup returns CDR1 MNHEY and CDR2 SMNVEV (reference sequence). This CDR3 is built from 13 residues. Trimming left V 6 bases short and J 4 bases short, with 12 bases between. As DNA, the CDR3 is TGTGCCAGCAGGGGGGGGCGGGGAGAGACCCAGTACTTC. Amino acid sequence: CASRGGRGETQYF.

This chain joins TRBV19 and TRBJ1-1; TRBD1 matches 9 bases. V was clipped by 6 bases and J by 3 bases; unmatched bases: 2. The CDR3 is 13 residues long. CDR1 is LNHDA and CDR2 is SQIVND in the germline V gene (reference sequence). In nucleotides, the CDR3 is TGTGCCAGTAGCCGACAGGGGGACACTGAAGCTTTCTTT. Protein product: CASSRQGDTEAFF.

The chain employs TRBV7-2 and TRBJ2-1; possible D gene TRBD1, 5 bases. This CDR3 has 15 amino acids. Germline V gives CDR1 SGHTA, CDR2 FQGNSA. The ends were cut back, 1 base at V and 8 bases at J, with 15 bases in the middle. CDR3 nucleotide sequence: TGTGCCAGCAGCTTAGTTAGGGGCCCTTACGATGAGCAGTTCTTC. Its translation is CASSLVRGPYDEQFF.

The V and J genes are TRBV7-8 and TRBJ2-5; 8 nucleotides align to TRBD2. Germline V gene data show CDR1 as SGHVS and CDR2 as FQNEAQ. The CDR3 length is 14 residues. V shed 7 bases and J 5 bases; nucleotides not matched to a gene: 9. DNA for the CDR3: TGTGCCAGCATCCACGGGGGGGCGAAGGAGACCCAGTACTTC. Protein product: CASIHGGAKETQYF.

This sequence joins TRBV4-2 and TRBJ2-5; D is tentatively TRBD1 or TRBD2 (5 bases each). Germline V lookup: CDR1 LGHNA, CDR2 YNFKEQ. Trimming shortened V by 0 bases and J by 7 bases, and 24 bases separated the two germline ends. This CDR3 has 18 amino acids. CDR3 sequence: CASSQDHSMGDPTWTQYF. As DNA, the CDR3 is TGTGCCAGCAGCCAAGATCACAGCATGGGGGACCCAACGTGGACCCAGTACTTC.

V and J are TRBV7-9 and TRBJ2-7; D not resolved. The CDR3 is 16 amino acids. V was cut by 1 base and J by 0 bases, with 13 bases left in between. From germline, CDR1 is SEHNR and CDR2 FQNEAQ (reference sequence). In DNA, the CDR3 is TGTGCCAGCAGCTTAGTAGTGGGGTTCAGCTCCTACGAGCAGTACTTC. Its protein product is CASSLVVGFSSYEQYF.

The V gene is TRBV5-6, the J gene TRBJ2-7; D ambiguous. Germline V lookup: CDR1 SGHDT, CDR2 YYEEEE. CDR3 length: 12 residues. The ends were cut back, 0 bases at V and 2 bases at J, with 3 bases in the middle. Written as DNA, the CDR3 is TGTGCCAGCAGCTTGGGGGCCTACGAGCAGTACTTC. Protein: CASSLGAYEQYF.

The CDR3 sequence: CASSLGNEQFF. As DNA, the CDR3 is TGTGCCAGCAGCTTAGGCAATGAGCAGTTCTTC. The chain joins TRBV11-2 to TRBJ2-1; D unresolved. In germline, CDR1 is SGHAT, CDR2 FQNNGV. V shed 1 base and J shed 6 bases, with 1 base lying between them. The CDR3 length is 11 residues. Full variable domain (remainder filled in from reference TRBV11-2 and TRBJ2-1): EAGVAQSPRYKIIEKRQSVAFWCNPISGHATLYWYQQILGQGPKLLIQFQNNGVVDDSQLPKDRFSAERLKGVDSTLKIQPAKLEDSAVYLCASSLGNEQFFGPGTRLTVL.

V is TRBV7-6 and J is TRBJ2-2, with 11 bases aligning to TRBD2. Germline loops: CDR1 SGHVS, CDR2 FNYEAQ. This CDR3 region has 17 residues. With 1 base clipped from V and 4 bases from J, the junction kept 5 bases outside the gene matches. The CDR3 reads CASSLDLAGGPTGELFF. The CDR3 region has the DNA TGTGCCAGCAGCTTAGATCTAGCGGGGGGCCCCACCGGGGAGCTGTTTTTT.

The rearrangement uses TRBV6-6 and TRBJ2-7, with 12 bases identical to TRBD1. Germline V gene lookup returns CDR1 MNHNY and CDR2 SVGAGI (reference sequence). The CDR3 loop spans 15 amino acids. J lost 2 bases, V lost 5 bases, and 4 bases had no gene match. CDR3 sequence: CASSHRDRGPYEQYF. CDR3 coding DNA: TGTGCCAGCAGTCACCGGGACAGGGGGCCCTACGAGCAGTACTTC.

The V and J genes are TRBV5-4 and TRBJ2-2; D gene uncertain. Germline V gene sequence: CDR1 SGHNT, CDR2 YYREEE (reference sequence). The CDR3 is made up of 12 amino acids. Between the trimmed V and J ends, which lost 7 bases and 1 base, there was a span of 5 bases. This CDR3 reads CASRGNTGELFF. As DNA, the CDR3 is TGTGCCAGCCGAGGGAACACCGGGGAGCTGTTTTTT.

The genes are TRBV5-1 and TRBJ2-7; D is ambiguous. V was trimmed by 0 bases and J by 0 bases, leaving 13 bases between them. Germline V gene data show CDR1 as SGHRS and CDR2 as YFSETQ. The CDR3 is 16 residues long. Here the CDR3 DNA reads TGCGCCAGCAGCTTGGAGAGCAGGAAGATCTCCTACGAGCAGTACTTC. Translated: CASSLESRKISYEQYF. The full variable domain, with the rest looked up from reference TRBV5-1 and TRBJ2-7, is KAGVTQTPRYLIKTRGQQVTLSCSPISGHRSVSWYQQTPGQGLQFLFEYFSETQRNKGNFPGRFSGRQFSNSRSEMNVSTLELGDSALYLCASSLESRKISYEQYFGPGTRLTVT.

The chain links TRBV19 to TRBJ2-5; TRBD2 agrees at 7 bases. Germline CDR1 and CDR2: LNHDA and SQIVND (reference sequence). This CDR3 comprises 15 residues. V dropped 1 base and J dropped 7; count of bases not matched to a gene: 9. CDR3 loop: CASSIVGGELATQYF. CDR3 DNA: TGTGCCAGTAGTATAGTGGGAGGGGAATTGGCGACCCAGTACTTC.

This sequence joins TRBV21-1 and TRBJ2-4; the tabulated D call, TRBD2, remains unverified against the DNA. TRBV21-1 is classified as a pseudogene. This CDR3 region has 17 residues. The CDR3 sequence is CASKEVGSGEAKNIQYF. CDR3 coding DNA: TGTGCCAGCAAAGAGGTGGGTAGCGGCGAAGCCAAAAACATTCAGTACTTC.

This chain links TRBV19 with TRBJ2-7; D gene ambiguous. Deletions cut 1 base from V and 5 bases from J, with 9 bases between. The CDR3 extends over 13 amino acids. Germline CDR1 and CDR2: LNHDA and SQIVND (reference sequence). CDR3 in DNA: TGTGCCAGTAGTATAGGACGCACCCACGAGCAGTACTTC. Its translation is CASSIGRTHEQYF.

Comment on this clone: A junction end diverges from the germline sequence, so it may reflect a read error. This chain links TRBV29-1 with TRBJ1-6; the D gene is possibly TRBD1 (5 bases). The germline V gene encodes CDR1 SQVTM and CDR2 ANQGSEA. The CDR3 covers 11 residues. CDR3 residues: CSAAVEGLAYF. As DNA, the CDR3 is TGCAGCGCAGCTGTGGAGGGGTTGGCCTACTTT.

This chain links TRBV19 with TRBJ1-6; 7 bases fit TRBD1. The CDR3 sequence is 14 residues long. In germline, CDR1 is LNHDA, CDR2 SQIVND (reference sequence). The V and J ends lost 5 bases and 6 bases, in that order; junction bases with no gene match: 4. Written as DNA, the CDR3 is TGTGCCAGTAGTTTGACAGGGAGTAATTCACCCCTCCACTTT. Protein product: CASSLTGSNSPLHF.

The gene calls are TRBV5-5 and TRBJ2-7, with D unresolved. From germline, CDR1 is SGHKS and CDR2 YYEKEE (reference sequence). The CDR3 has 14 amino acids. V was cut by 6 bases and J by 2 bases, with 15 bases left in between. CDR3 sequence (DNA): TGTGCCAGCACCCACGGTTACAGCACCTACGAGCAGTACTTC. Protein sequence: CASTHGYSTYEQYF.

The chain uses TRBV19 and TRBJ1-5; the D is unclear. The ends were cut back, 3 bases at V and 5 bases at J, with 11 bases in the middle. The CDR3 has 14 residues. Looked up from germline, CDR1 is LNHDA and CDR2 is SQIVND (reference sequence). CDR3 in amino acids: CASSIWSGDQPQHF. CDR3 bases: TGTGCCAGTAGTATTTGGAGCGGAGATCAGCCCCAGCATTTT.

The chain links TRBV4-1 to TRBJ1-4, with D possibly TRBD1 on 6 matching bases. Trimming left V 0 bases short and J 6 bases short, with 14 bases between. Germline CDR1 MGHRA, CDR2 YSYEKL. CDR3 length equals 16 residues. CDR3 DNA sequence: TGCGCCAGCAGCCAAGATGGCGGGGGGCTTGATGAAAAACTGTTTTTT. Amino acid sequence: CASSQDGGGLDEKLFF.

The V and J genes are TRBV9 and TRBJ2-7; 12 nucleotides match TRBD2. The V and J ends lost 4 bases and 4 bases, in that order; junction bases with no gene match: 3. The CDR3 extends over 14 amino acids. Per the germline V gene, CDR1 is SGDLS and CDR2 is YYNGEE. The CDR3 protein is CASSSTSGGYEQYF. The CDR3, as DNA: TGTGCCAGCAGCTCGACTAGCGGGGGATACGAGCAGTACTTC.

In regard to this clone: The same CDR3 arises from other DNA sequences in this sample as well. The V gene is TRBV6-5, the J gene TRBJ1-5, with no clear D. This CDR3 has 14 residues. V was shortened by 2 bases and J by 2 bases, with 7 bases between the two germline ends. In germline, CDR1 is MNHEY, CDR2 SVGAGI. CDR3 in amino acids: CASSYGEGNQPQHF. The CDR3 DNA follows: TGTGCCAGCAGTTACGGGGAGGGCAATCAGCCCCAGCATTTT.

This clone was seen a handful of times. The J gene is TRBJ2-1, the V gene TRBV7-9, with D tentatively TRBD1 (5 bases). The CDR3 is made up of 14 amino acids. CDR1 and CDR2 from the germline V gene are SEHNR and FQNEAQ (reference sequence). V lost 6 bases and J lost 4, with 13 bases in between. Written as DNA, the CDR3 is TGTGCCAGCAGTTTTCCGAAGGGGTACAATGAGCAGTTCTTC. It translates to CASSFPKGYNEQFF.